Shown below are 26 T cell receptor beta chains from a single sample sequenced in a study of blood T cell repertoires in COVID-19. The data were produced by immunoSEQ multiplex PCR, yet TCRdb's version contains in-frame clones alone and is incomplete. The sample has 160,000 or so clones, more than 75% seen once. The specimen sequenced was peripheral blood. The source is a man aged 55-75 years with active or convalescent COVID-19.

The chain couples TRBV7-2 to TRBJ2-1; 8 bases match TRBD1. The germline CDR1 and CDR2 sequences are SGHTA and FQGNSA. Losses at the gene ends were 7 bases for V and 9 bases for J; bases not matched to a gene: 11. This CDR3 has 14 amino acids. DNA of the CDR3: TGTGCCAGCACAGACAGGGGTTTTTGGTCTGAGCAGTTCTTC. Translated, it gives CASTDRGFWSEQFF.

The J gene is TRBJ2-5, the V gene TRBV11-2; unclear D gene. Trimming left V 0 bases short and J 1 base short, with 9 bases between. The CDR3 spans 15 residues. CDR1 SGHAT and CDR2 FQNNGV come from the germline V gene. CDR3 nucleotides: TGTGCCAGCAGCTTAGAACACATTCTCCAAGAGACCCAGTACTTC. It translates to CASSLEHILQETQYF.

Here the CDR3 reads CASSPYGGGFLSGNTIYF. Written as DNA, the CDR3 is TGTGCCAGCAGCCCATACGGGGGGGGCTTTCTCTCTGGAAACACCATATATTTT. This chain links TRBV7-8 with TRBJ1-3; maybe TRBD1 (6 bases). The V end was cut by 5 bases, the J end by 0 bases, with 20 bases between. The CDR3 is 18 residues long. Germline lookup yields CDR1 SGHVS and CDR2 FQNEAQ.

The chain carries TRBV24-1 and TRBJ1-1; D gene unclear. The CDR3 is 14 residues long. V lost 12 bases and J lost 3, with 19 bases in between. In germline, CDR1 is KGHDR, CDR2 SFDVKD. CDR3 loop: CAHLGGLDDTEAFF. For the CDR3, the DNA is TGTGCCCACTTGGGAGGGTTAGACGACACTGAAGCTTTCTTT.

This chain links TRBV5-1 with TRBJ1-1; a possible D gene is TRBD1 (5 bases). Germline lookup yields CDR1 SGHRS and CDR2 YFSETQ. This CDR3 contains 15 residues. V was trimmed by 4 bases and J by 0 bases, leaving 13 bases between them. CDR3 sequence reads: CASSQMTALNTEAFF. The CDR3 coding sequence is TGCGCCAGCAGCCAAATGACAGCCTTGAACACTGAAGCTTTCTTT.

The J gene is TRBJ1-1, the V gene TRBV5-1; 7 nucleotides agree with TRBD1. The CDR3 has 13 residues. Germline V lookup: CDR1 SGHRS, CDR2 YFSETQ. The V segment lost 6 bases and the J segment 5 bases; nucleotides outside the gene matches: 7. The CDR3: CASTRQGGTEAFF. Written as DNA, the CDR3 is TGCGCCAGCACCCGCCAGGGGGGTACTGAAGCTTTCTTT. Looking up the rest from reference TRBV5-1 and TRBJ1-1 gives the full variable domain: KAGVTQTPRYLIKTRGQQVTLSCSPISGHRSVSWYQQTPGQGLQFLFEYFSETQRNKGNFPGRFSGRQFSNSRSEMNVSTLELGDSALYLCASTRQGGTEAFFGQGTRLTVV.

V and J are TRBV2 and TRBJ1-4, with 8 bases lining up with TRBD1. Germline CDR1 is SNHLY and CDR2 is FYNNEI. The CDR3 has 14 residues. V lost 4 bases, J lost 5 bases, and 3 bases stayed unmatched. CDR3 nucleotides: TGTGCCAGCAGTGTACAGGGGGAAAATGAAAAACTGTTTTTT. This encodes CASSVQGENEKLFF.

The chain is built from TRBV5-1 and TRBJ1-4, with TRBD1 matching 7 bases. Germline CDR1 reads SGHRS; CDR2 reads YFSETQ. V shed 4 bases, J shed 6 bases, and the junction held 6 bases outside the gene matches. CDR3 length: 14 residues. CDR3 bases: TGCGCCAGCAGCCCCGGACAGGCCGATGAAAAACTGTTTTTT. Amino acids: CASSPGQADEKLFF.

The chain uses TRBV4-1 and TRBJ2-3; 9 bases fit TRBD2. Germline V lookup: CDR1 MGHRA, CDR2 YSYEKL. V lost 0 bases, J lost 9 bases, and 10 bases stayed unmatched. The CDR3 is made up of 16 amino acids. CDR3: CASSQEALAGRGTQYF. The CDR3 DNA sequence: TGCGCCAGCAGCCAAGAGGCGCTAGCGGGGAGGGGGACGCAGTATTTT.

This clone has more than one count but fewer than ten. The V and J genes are TRBV5-1 and TRBJ1-4, with D maybe TRBD1 (6 bases). Germline assignment: CDR1 SGHRS and CDR2 YFSETQ. Trimming shortened V by 3 bases and J by 0 bases, and 12 bases separated the two germline ends. The CDR3 spans 16 residues. The CDR3 nucleotides are TGCGCCAGCAGCTCGACAGGAAGCACAACTAATGAAAAACTGTTTTTT. It yields the protein CASSSTGSTTNEKLFF.

The chain employs TRBV18 and TRBJ2-1, with D perhaps TRBD2 (7 bases). The V gene lost 1 base and the J gene lost 6 bases, with 16 bases spanning the gap. This CDR3 spans 16 amino acids. Germline assignment: CDR1 KGHSH and CDR2 LQKENI. The CDR3 loop is CASSPQTTGGSNEQFF. CDR3 DNA: TGTGCCAGCTCACCACAGACGACGGGGGGCAGCAATGAGCAGTTCTTC.

The DNA for the CDR3 is TGTGCCAGTAGTATGGAGGGGGCGCGGGGTTGGGGCTACACCTTC. It translates to CASSMEGARGWGYTF. The chain recombines TRBV19 with TRBJ1-2; 7 nucleotides match TRBD1. With V trimmed by 3 bases and J by 8 bases, 12 bases remained unmatched. This CDR3 region has 15 residues. From germline, CDR1 is LNHDA and CDR2 SQIVND (reference sequence).

The rearrangement links TRBV2 to TRBJ2-5; 13 bases match TRBD2. This CDR3 has 15 residues. Germline CDR1 reads SNHLY; CDR2 reads FYNNEI. Trimming at V came to 7 bases and at J to 4 bases, leaving 6 bases not matched to a gene. CDR3 residues: CASNLLAGGPETQYF. CDR3 in DNA: TGTGCCAGCAATCTACTAGCGGGAGGGCCAGAGACCCAGTACTTC. Supplemented by reference TRBV2 and TRBJ2-5, the full variable domain reads EPEVTQTPSHQVTQMGQEVILRCVPISNHLYFYWYRQILGQKVEFLVSFYNNEISEKSEIFDDQFSVERPDGSNFTLKIRSTKLEDSAMYFCASNLLAGGPETQYFGPGTRLLVL.

Comments on this clone: Other DNA sequences in this specimen translate into the identical CDR3. This chain uses TRBV7-8 with TRBJ1-2; weak D call: TRBD1 (5 bases). The CDR3 has 13 residues. Germline loops: CDR1 SGHVS, CDR2 FQNEAQ. The germline V and J ends were trimmed by 2 bases and 3 bases, with 7 bases remaining between them. The CDR3 reads CASSLLQDYGYTF. The CDR3 DNA reads as TGTGCCAGCAGCTTATTACAGGACTATGGCTACACCTTC.

The rearrangement links TRBV18 to TRBJ1-5; a possible D gene is TRBD1 (5 bases). The V end was cut by 1 base, the J end by 4 bases, with 5 bases between. From germline, CDR1 is KGHSH and CDR2 LQKENI. The CDR3 runs 13 residues. In nucleotides, the CDR3 is TGTGCCAGCTCACCACAGGGGAATCAGCCCCAGCATTTT. Its translation: CASSPQGNQPQHF.

The chain couples TRBV5-6 to TRBJ1-2; unclear D gene. Trimming removed 1 base from V and 4 bases from J, with 8 bases in between. Germline loops: CDR1 SGHDT, CDR2 YYEEEE. This CDR3 has 13 amino acids. The CDR3 is CASSLPKPYGYTF. The CDR3 nucleotides are TGTGCCAGCAGCTTGCCTAAGCCCTATGGCTACACCTTC.

On this clone: Mismatch with germline at one junction end may stem from a read error. V and J are TRBV10-3 and TRBJ2-7; 9 positions match TRBD1. This CDR3 is built from 14 residues. CDR1 is ENHRY and CDR2 is SYGVKD in the germline V gene. The CDR3 DNA follows: TGTGCCATCAGGGGACAGGGTGGCTCCGACGAGCAGTACTTC. Protein sequence: CAIRGQGGSDEQYF.

This CDR3 is CASSPLIGQHNQPQHF. CDR3 bases: TGTGCCAGCAGTCCCCTTATTGGACAGCACAATCAGCCCCAGCATTTT. The chain combines TRBV6-6 with TRBJ1-5; maybe TRBD1 (6 bases). V was cut by 5 bases and J by 3 bases, with 17 bases left in between. From germline, CDR1 is MNHNY and CDR2 SVGAGI (reference sequence). This CDR3 is built from 16 residues.

The chain combines TRBV7-2 with TRBJ1-3; no reliable D call. This CDR3 has 16 amino acids. In germline, CDR1 is SGHTA, CDR2 FQGNSA. Trimming removed 4 bases at V and 0 bases at J, with 13 bases between. CDR3: CASSSAPGLSGNTIYF. The CDR3 DNA reads TGTGCCAGCAGCTCAGCCCCAGGACTCTCTGGAAACACCATATATTTT.

The sample holds one count of this clone. V and J are TRBV19 and TRBJ1-2, with 8 bases fitting TRBD1. Germline V gene lookup returns CDR1 LNHDA and CDR2 SQIVND (reference sequence). The trim removed 5 bases at V and 2 bases at J, leaving 4 bases unmatched. The CDR3 is made up of 14 amino acids. The CDR3 sequence: CASSSGGLNYGYTF. CDR3 bases: TGTGCCAGTAGTTCAGGGGGCCTGAACTATGGCTACACCTTC. Using reference TRBV19 and TRBJ1-2 for the parts outside the CDR3, the full variable domain is DGGITQSPKYLFRKEGQNVTLSCEQNLNHDAMYWYRQDPGQGLRLIYYSQIVNDFQKGDIAEGYSVSREKKESFPLTVTSAQKNPTAFYLCASSSGGLNYGYTFGSGTRLTVV.

The J gene is TRBJ2-7, the V gene TRBV5-6; TRBD1 might be the D (5 bases). V dropped 0 bases and J dropped 6 bases, with 10 bases sitting between them. This CDR3 has 13 residues. The germline V gene encodes CDR1 SGHDT and CDR2 YYEEEE. The CDR3 sequence: CASSLVSRVEQYF. For the CDR3, the DNA is TGTGCCAGCAGCTTGGTGTCCAGGGTCGAGCAGTACTTC.

This chain connects TRBV6-6 to TRBJ2-3; 8 nucleotides match TRBD1. J gave up 2 bases and V 5 bases, and 6 bases lay outside the gene matches. The CDR3 runs 15 residues. Germline CDR1 and CDR2: MNHNY and SVGAGI (reference sequence). The CDR3 loop is CASSPLDRDTDTQYF. CDR3 coding DNA: TGTGCCAGCAGTCCGCTGGACAGGGACACAGATACGCAGTATTTT.

This rearrangement joins TRBV5-5 to TRBJ1-2; 8 bases align to TRBD1. The CDR3 totals 16 residues. Germline CDR1 SGHKS, CDR2 YYEKEE (reference sequence). Trimming at V came to 0 bases and at J to 1 base, leaving 5 bases not matched to a gene. The CDR3: CASSLVQGAFNYGYTF. CDR3 in DNA: TGTGCCAGCAGCTTGGTTCAGGGGGCTTTTAACTATGGCTACACCTTC.

The chain carries TRBV27 and TRBJ2-3; 10 nucleotides match TRBD2. This CDR3 is 16 amino acids long. Unmatched junction bases numbered 12, after V lost 10 bases and J lost 2 bases. The germline V gene encodes CDR1 MNHEY and CDR2 SMNVEV (reference sequence). The CDR3 is CATALLAGATTDTQYF. Written as DNA, the CDR3 is TGTGCCACCGCCCTTCTAGCGGGGGCCACCACAGATACGCAGTATTTT.

The chain combines TRBV5-4 with TRBJ2-7, with D perhaps TRBD1 (5 bases). The CDR3 covers 16 residues. Germline V CDR1 and CDR2: SGHNT, YYREEE (reference sequence). V was clipped by 4 bases and J by 3 bases, with 20 bases between them. CDR3 region: CASSGPQGFYDYEQYF. The CDR3 region has the DNA TGTGCCAGCAGCGGACCCCAGGGATTTTATGACTACGAGCAGTACTTC.

The chain carries TRBV7-2 and TRBJ2-3; a possible D gene is TRBD2 (6 bases). The germline gives CDR1 SGHTA, CDR2 FQGNSA. Trimming pared 3 bases from V and 2 bases from J, leaving 24 bases between. CDR3 length: 19 amino acids. The CDR3 sequence is CASSFPRDSRERPTDTQYF. In nucleotides, the CDR3 is TGTGCCAGCAGCTTCCCGCGGGACTCTAGGGAAAGACCCACAGATACGCAGTATTTT.